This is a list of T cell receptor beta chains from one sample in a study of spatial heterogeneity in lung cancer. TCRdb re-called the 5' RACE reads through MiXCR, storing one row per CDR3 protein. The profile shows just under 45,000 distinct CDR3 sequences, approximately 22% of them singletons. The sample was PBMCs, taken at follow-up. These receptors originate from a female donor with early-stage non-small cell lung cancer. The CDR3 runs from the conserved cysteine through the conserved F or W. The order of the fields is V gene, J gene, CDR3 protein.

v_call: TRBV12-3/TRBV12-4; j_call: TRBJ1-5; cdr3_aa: CASSLALNQPQHF
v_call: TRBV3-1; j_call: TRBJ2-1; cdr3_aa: CASSQVLGAGAYNEQFF
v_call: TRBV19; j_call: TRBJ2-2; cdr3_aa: CASTPQGGTGELFF
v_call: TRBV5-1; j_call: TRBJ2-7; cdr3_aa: CASSLARGSHEQYF
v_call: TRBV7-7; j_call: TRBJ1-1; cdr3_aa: CASSPLQPNTEAFF
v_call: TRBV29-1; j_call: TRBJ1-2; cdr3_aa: CSVSPSNRAGGYTF
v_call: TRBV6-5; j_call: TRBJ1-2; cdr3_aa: CASSYMGGAGGYTF
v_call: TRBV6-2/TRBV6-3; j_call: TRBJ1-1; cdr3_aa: CASSTGTGGSAAFF
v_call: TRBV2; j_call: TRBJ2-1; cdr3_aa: CASSEDVEGSPFF
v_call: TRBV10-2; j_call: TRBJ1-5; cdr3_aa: CASSEAGGGLRPQHF
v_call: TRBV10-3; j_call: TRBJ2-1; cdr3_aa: CAISDPTVNEQFF
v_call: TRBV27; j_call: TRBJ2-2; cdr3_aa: CASSPRGTNTGELFF
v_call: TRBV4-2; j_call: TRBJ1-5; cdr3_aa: CASSQGPGTKKPQHF
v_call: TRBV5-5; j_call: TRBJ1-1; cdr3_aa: CASSLPGLNTEAFF
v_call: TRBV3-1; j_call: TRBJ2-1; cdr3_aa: CASSQDRSSYNEQFF
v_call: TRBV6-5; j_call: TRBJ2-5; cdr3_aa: CASRREGRETQYF
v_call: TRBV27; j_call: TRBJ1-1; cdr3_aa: CASSPMDRDVGLAFF
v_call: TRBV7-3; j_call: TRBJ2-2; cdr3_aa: CASSLSIPTGTGELFF
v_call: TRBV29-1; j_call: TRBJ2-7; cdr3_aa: CSVSRPGVYEQYF
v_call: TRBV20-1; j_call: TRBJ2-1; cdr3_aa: CSAGGLADNEQFF
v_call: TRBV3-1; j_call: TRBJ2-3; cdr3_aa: CASSQDGTNPGVAQYF
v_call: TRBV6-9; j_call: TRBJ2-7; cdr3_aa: CASSYSERGLDEQYF
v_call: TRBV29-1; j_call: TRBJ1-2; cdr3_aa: CSVEAAYGYTF
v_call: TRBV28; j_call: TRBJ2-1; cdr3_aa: CASSHRALRSWEQFF
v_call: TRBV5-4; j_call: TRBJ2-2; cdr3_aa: CASSLARAGGELFF
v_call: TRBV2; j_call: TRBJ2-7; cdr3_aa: CASSGQGLYEQYF
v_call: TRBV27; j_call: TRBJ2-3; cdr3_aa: CASSLSSYTDTQYF
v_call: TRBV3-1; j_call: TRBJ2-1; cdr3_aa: CASSQTGTVYNEQFF
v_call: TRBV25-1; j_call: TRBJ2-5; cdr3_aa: CASSKPGAPLTQYF
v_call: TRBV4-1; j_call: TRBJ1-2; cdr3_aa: CASSQHWGGEGYTF
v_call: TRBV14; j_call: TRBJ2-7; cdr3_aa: CASSPGTAYEQYF
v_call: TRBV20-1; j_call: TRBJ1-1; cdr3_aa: CSARDRVTNTEAFF
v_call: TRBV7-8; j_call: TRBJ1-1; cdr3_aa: CASSFGQGDTEAFF
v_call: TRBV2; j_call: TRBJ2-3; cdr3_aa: CASSEGGYTQYF
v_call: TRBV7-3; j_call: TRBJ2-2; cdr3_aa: CASSPTLTRGGTGELFF
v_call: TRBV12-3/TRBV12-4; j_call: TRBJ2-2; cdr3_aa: CASSLRKDTGELFF
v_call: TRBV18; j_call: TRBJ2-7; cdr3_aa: CASSPSPDSSQQYF
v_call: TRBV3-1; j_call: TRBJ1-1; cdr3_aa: CASSQQGWTEAFF
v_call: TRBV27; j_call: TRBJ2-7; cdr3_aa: CASSLSREPGYEQYF
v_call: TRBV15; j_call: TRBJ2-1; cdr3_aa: CATSWAVAGGYNEQFF
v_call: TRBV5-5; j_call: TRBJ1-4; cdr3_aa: CASSQFGQGAANEKLFF
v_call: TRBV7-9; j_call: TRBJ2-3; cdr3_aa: CASSASRDTQYF
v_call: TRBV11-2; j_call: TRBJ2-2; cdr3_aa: CASSLERTGELFF
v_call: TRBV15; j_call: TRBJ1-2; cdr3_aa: CATSRGRALTGKGYGYTF
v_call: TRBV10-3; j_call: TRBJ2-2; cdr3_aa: CAILAGNTGELFF
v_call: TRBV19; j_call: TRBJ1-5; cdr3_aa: CASSIGHRDQPQHF
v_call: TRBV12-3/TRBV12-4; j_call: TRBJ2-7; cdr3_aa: CASSYGSTYEQYF
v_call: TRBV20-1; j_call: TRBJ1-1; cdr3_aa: CSARDLSPEAFF
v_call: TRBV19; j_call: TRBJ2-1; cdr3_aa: CASSIGLAVYNEQFF